This T cell receptor beta chain comes out of a study of T cells in narcolepsy. Between the trimmed V and J ends, which lost 6 bases and 0 bases, there was a span of 3 bases. The CDR3 has 11 residues. Germline V CDR1 and CDR2: MNHNS, SASEGT. This clone was seen only a few times. Generated by immunoSEQ multiplex PCR, the TCRdb table keeps only in-frame clones and is missing some. The sample includes about 27,000 clones, about 84% of them seen just once. V usage is TRBV6-1 and J usage is TRBJ2-7; D gene uncertain. The receptor comes from a human donor with narcolepsy. Specimen: CD45RA- memory CD4+ T cells from PBMCs. CDR3 sequence reads: CASRNSYEQYF. In DNA, the CDR3 is TGTGCCAGCAGGAACTCCTACGAGCAGTACTTC.